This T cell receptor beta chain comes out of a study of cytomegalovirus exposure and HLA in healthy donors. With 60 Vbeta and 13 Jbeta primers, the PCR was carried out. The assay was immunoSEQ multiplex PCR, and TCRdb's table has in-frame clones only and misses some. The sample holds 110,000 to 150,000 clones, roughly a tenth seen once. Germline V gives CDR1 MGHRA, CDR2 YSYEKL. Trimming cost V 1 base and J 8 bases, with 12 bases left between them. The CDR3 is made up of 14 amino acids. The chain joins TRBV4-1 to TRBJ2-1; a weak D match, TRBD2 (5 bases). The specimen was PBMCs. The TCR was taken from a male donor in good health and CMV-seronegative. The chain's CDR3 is CASSQGPEGDEQFF. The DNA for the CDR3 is TGCGCCAGCAGCCAAGGACCCGAGGGCGATGAGCAGTTCTTC.